Sequencing of this T cell receptor (beta chain) was carried out in a study of T cell repertoires in cytomegalovirus infection. The study, taken as a whole, reports: People with CMV and the relevant HLA were identified by cumulative public TCR beta family frequency.

The CDR3 runs 12 residues. The V gene lost 4 bases and the J gene lost 5 bases, with 8 bases spanning the gap. Germline CDR1 MNHNS, CDR2 SASEGT. This clonotype turned up a few times. Its target is unknown. MiXCR, run by TCRdb on the reads, gives a single entry per CDR3 protein. The table includes approximately 750,000 distinct CDR3 sequences, 35% detected once. This chain links TRBV6-1 with TRBJ2-5; D remains unclear. The sample consisted of PBMCs. The clonotype originates from a human donor in good health (CMV status not recorded). Some clones in this sample may be carry-over from other donors' samples. The DNA for the CDR3 is TGTGCCAGCAGTGTGGGGTGGGAGACCCAGTACTTC. This gives the protein CASSVGWETQYF.